The TCR beta chain under discussion was sequenced for a study of T cell changes during pregnancy in multiple sclerosis. V was pared by 0 bases and J by 2 bases, with 8 bases between. The CDR3 has 14 residues. Germline lookup yields CDR1 SGDLS and CDR2 YYNGEE. Here immunoSEQ multiplex PCR was the method, and the copy in TCRdb shows in-frame clones only, minus some. This sample has tens of thousands of clones; 75% to 95% occur once, and the top ten carry less than 5.5%. The source of this sequence is a female donor with multiple sclerosis, enrolled in a pregnancy study. The genes are TRBV9 and TRBJ1-2; D uncertain. The sample here was CD8+ T cells from peripheral blood mononuclear cells, taken before pregnancy. CDR3 residues: CASSVGGENYGYTF. The DNA for the CDR3 is TGTGCCAGCAGCGTAGGCGGAGAGAACTATGGCTACACCTTC.